What follows are 28 T cell receptor beta chains derived from one specimen sequenced in a study of sequential checkpoint blockade in melanoma. TCRdb's table, derived via immunoSEQ multiplex PCR, lists solely in-frame clones and lacks some. Here the sample spans tens of thousands of clones, 80% to 90% being singletons. The sample's treatment: randomized to nivolumab then ipilimumab (arm A) or the reverse (arm B). The material sequenced was CD8+ T cells sorted from blood (inferred from file names), taken from a patient given nivolumab and ipilimumab in sequence. These receptors all come from a human donor with melanoma.

The chain joins TRBV11-2 to TRBJ2-5; 12 nucleotides match TRBD2. With V trimmed by 5 bases and J by 3 bases, 7 bases remained unmatched. CDR1 is SGHAT, CDR2 FQNNGV, per germline. The CDR3 is 16 residues long. CDR3 sequence reads: CASSRLAGAEKETQYF. The CDR3 DNA is TGTGCCAGCAGCAGACTAGCGGGAGCCGAAAAAGAGACCCAGTACTTC. The full variable domain, its missing parts supplied by reference TRBV11-2 and TRBJ2-5, is EAGVAQSPRYKIIEKRQSVAFWCNPISGHATLYWYQQILGQGPKLLIQFQNNGVVDDSQLPKDRFSAERLKGVDSTLKIQPAKLEDSAVYLCASSRLAGAEKETQYFGPGTRLLVL.

The table lists this clone with a count of one. The chain joins TRBV5-6 to TRBJ2-1; D possibly corresponds to TRBD1 (6 bases). Germline V lookup: CDR1 SGHDT, CDR2 YYEEEE. V lost 0 bases and J 0 bases, leaving 10 bases between the germline ends. This CDR3 has 16 residues. The CDR3 region has the DNA TGTGCCAGCAGCTTGGAGGGGGTCAGCTCCTACAATGAGCAGTTCTTC. Its protein is CASSLEGVSSYNEQFF.

This clone has more than one count but fewer than ten. The chain carries TRBV5-1 and TRBJ2-7; a weak D match, TRBD1 (6 bases). The V end was cut by 1 base, the J end by 2 bases, with 22 bases between. The CDR3 contains 18 residues. Germline CDR1 and CDR2: SGHRS and YFSETQ. The CDR3 region has the DNA TGCGCCAGCAGCTTGAGGGTGGGAACAGGGTCGATCCCCTACGAGCAGTACTTC. It encodes CASSLRVGTGSIPYEQYF. Looking up the rest from reference TRBV5-1 and TRBJ2-7 gives the full variable domain: KAGVTQTPRYLIKTRGQQVTLSCSPISGHRSVSWYQQTPGQGLQFLFEYFSETQRNKGNFPGRFSGRQFSNSRSEMNVSTLELGDSALYLCASSLRVGTGSIPYEQYFGPGTRLTVT.

The chain uses TRBV5-6 and TRBJ2-3; perhaps TRBD2 as D (6 bases). The V end was cut by 0 bases, the J end by 0 bases, with 8 bases between. Looked up from germline, CDR1 is SGHDT and CDR2 is YYEEEE. The CDR3 has 15 residues. CDR3 DNA: TGTGCCAGCAGCTTGGTGGGGACTAGCACAGATACGCAGTATTTT. Amino acid sequence: CASSLVGTSTDTQYF.

The chain links TRBV12-1 to TRBJ2-6; TRBD1, the table's D call, lacks a check against the DNA. TRBV12-1 is a recognized pseudogene. The CDR3 extends over 18 amino acids. DNA of the CDR3: TGTGCCAGCAGCCATCAGGCTGTAGGACAAAGTCGGGCCAACGTCCTGACTTTC. It translates to CASSHQAVGQSRANVLTF.

The rearrangement uses TRBV11-2 and TRBJ1-2; possible D gene TRBD1, 5 bases. Germline V gives CDR1 SGHAT, CDR2 FQNNGV. Deletions cut 2 bases from V and 2 bases from J, with 12 bases between. The CDR3 has 15 amino acids. The CDR3 region has the DNA TGTGCCAGCAGCTTAATTTCTCGGGGGAACTATGGCTACACCTTC. The encoded protein is CASSLISRGNYGYTF.

This chain uses TRBV11-1 with TRBJ2-7; TRBD1 might be the D (6 bases). CDR3 length: 15 residues. In germline, CDR1 is SGHAT, CDR2 FQDESV (reference sequence). Trimming pared 9 bases from V and 2 bases from J, leaving 20 bases between. CDR3 loop: CASRTTGTRPYEQYF. The CDR3 bases are TGTGCCAGTCGAACTACCGGGACACGTCCCTACGAGCAGTACTTC.

V gene TRBV4-1 combines with J gene TRBJ1-1, with D perhaps TRBD1 (6 bases). This CDR3 is 18 amino acids long. Trimming cost V 7 bases and J 1 base, with 25 bases left between them. CDR1 is MGHRA, CDR2 YSYEKL, per germline. CDR3: CASTRGYLAAAPNTEAFF. CDR3 in DNA: TGCGCCAGCACCAGGGGTTATTTAGCTGCAGCCCCGAACACTGAAGCTTTCTTT.

The V and J genes are TRBV5-4 and TRBJ1-2; perhaps TRBD1 as D (5 bases). CDR1 and CDR2 from the germline V gene are SGHNT and YYREEE (reference sequence). Trimming left V 1 base short and J 1 base short, with 5 bases between. The CDR3 consists of 13 residues. Written as DNA, the CDR3 is TGTGCCAGCAGCTTGCAGGGTAACTATGGCTACACCTTC. It specifies CASSLQGNYGYTF. The full variable domain, its missing parts supplied by reference TRBV5-4 and TRBJ1-2, is ETGVTQSPTHLIKTRGQQVTLRCSSQSGHNTVSWYQQALGQGPQFIFQYYREEENGRGNFPPRFSGLQFPNYSSELNVNALELDDSALYLCASSLQGNYGYTFGSGTRLTVV.

This chain uses TRBV2 with TRBJ1-2; the D gene is possibly TRBD1 (5 bases). This CDR3 comprises 14 residues. V lost 8 bases to trimming and J lost 6 bases, with 19 bases between them. Germline V gene lookup returns CDR1 SNHLY and CDR2 FYNNEI. As DNA, the CDR3 is TGTGCCAGCGAGGCAGGGATCCCTATTAATGGCTACACCTTC. The encoded protein is CASEAGIPINGYTF.

V and J are TRBV11-2 and TRBJ2-7; perhaps TRBD2 as D (6 bases). V was shortened by 5 bases and J by 3 bases, with 17 bases between the two germline ends. CDR3 length: 15 amino acids. Germline V gene lookup returns CDR1 SGHAT and CDR2 FQNNGV. The CDR3 protein is CASSPERDGSYEQYF. DNA for the CDR3: TGTGCCAGCAGCCCGGAACGGGACGGGAGCTACGAGCAGTACTTC.

This chain connects TRBV4-2 to TRBJ2-7; TRBD2 might be the D (6 bases). CDR1 is LGHNA, CDR2 YNFKEQ, per germline. V dropped 0 bases and J dropped 4 bases, with 13 bases sitting between them. The CDR3 extends over 15 amino acids. CDR3 DNA: TGTGCCAGCAGCCAAGACTTTAGCGGACGTTACGAGCAGTACTTC. Its protein is CASSQDFSGRYEQYF.

The CDR3: CASSSIRDSRNEKLFF. The CDR3 coding sequence is TGTGCCAGTAGTTCGATCCGGGACAGTCGGAATGAAAAACTGTTTTTT. The chain carries TRBV19 and TRBJ1-4; 7 bases fit TRBD1. Trimming at V came to 5 bases and at J to 5 bases, leaving 11 bases not matched to a gene. The CDR3 covers 16 residues. The germline CDR1 and CDR2 sequences are LNHDA and SQIVND (reference sequence).

This clone showed up just once. The gene calls are TRBV30 and TRBJ2-7; 7 bases fit TRBD1. V lost 4 bases to trimming and J lost 6 bases; unmatched junction nucleotides: 9. This CDR3 is 13 amino acids long. The germline V gene has CDR1 GTSNPN and CDR2 SVGIG (reference sequence). CDR3 in amino acids: CAWTSGQAVEQYF. CDR3 DNA sequence: TGTGCCTGGACTTCCGGACAGGCGGTCGAGCAGTACTTC.

V usage is TRBV10-3 and J usage is TRBJ1-1; TRBD1 agrees at 7 bases. V lost 2 bases, J lost 4 bases, and 4 bases stayed unmatched. From germline, CDR1 is ENHRY and CDR2 SYGVKD. The CDR3 contains 14 residues. The CDR3 DNA reads as TGTGCCATCAGTGAGACAGGGGTAAGCACTGAAGCTTTCTTT. Translating it yields CAISETGVSTEAFF.

This chain uses TRBV4-3 with TRBJ1-1; D call uncertain. CDR3 length equals 16 residues. V was cut by 0 bases and J by 0 bases, with 11 bases left in between. From germline, CDR1 is LGHNA and CDR2 YSLEER. CDR3 in DNA: TGCGCCAGCAGCCAAGAATACAGTTTCATGAACACTGAAGCTTTCTTT. Its protein product is CASSQEYSFMNTEAFF.

This clone has a single count. This chain uses TRBV5-6 with TRBJ2-3, with 9 bases aligning to TRBD1. V lost 4 bases, J lost 6 bases, and 15 bases stayed unmatched. Germline V gene data show CDR1 as SGHDT and CDR2 as YYEEEE. The CDR3 is made up of 17 amino acids. CDR3 residues: CASSRQGQGFDSDTQYF. In DNA form, the CDR3 reads TGTGCCAGCAGCCGCCAGGGACAGGGCTTTGATTCGGATACGCAGTATTTT.

The chain links TRBV6-1 to TRBJ2-3, with 7 positions matching TRBD2. V trimming: 8 bases; J trimming: 4 bases; junction bases outside the gene matches: 12. This CDR3 contains 15 residues. Germline values: CDR1 MNHNS, CDR2 SASEGT. The CDR3 coding sequence is TGTGCCAGCTCGAAAGCGGGGCTTGAAGCAGATACGCAGTATTTT. This encodes CASSKAGLEADTQYF.

This sequence joins TRBV19 and TRBJ1-5; possible D gene TRBD1, 5 bases. The CDR3 has 15 amino acids. With 2 bases removed from V and 0 bases from J, the gap between germline ends came to 8 bases. Germline CDR1 reads LNHDA; CDR2 reads SQIVND (reference sequence). The CDR3 reads CASSIIGVSNQPQHF. DNA for the CDR3: TGTGCCAGTAGTATAATAGGGGTTAGCAATCAGCCCCAGCATTTT.

This clone showed up just once. Written as DNA, the CDR3 is TGTGCCAGCAGCCCGAGCGGGGGTTGGGGCACAGATACGCAGTATTTT. Protein: CASSPSGGWGTDTQYF. V and J are TRBV9 and TRBJ2-3; 8 positions agree with TRBD2. CDR1 and CDR2 from the germline V gene are SGDLS and YYNGEE. CDR3 length: 16 residues. The J segment lost 1 base and the V segment lost 4 bases, leaving 8 bases of the junction unmatched. The variable domain in full, with the rest retrieved from reference TRBV9 and TRBJ2-3, is DSGVTQTPKHLITATGQRVTLRCSPRSGDLSVYWYQQSLDQGLQFLIQYYNGEERAKGNILERFSAQQFPDLHSELNLSSLELGDSALYFCASSPSGGWGTDTQYFGPGTRLTVL.

The gene calls are TRBV19 and TRBJ2-1, with TRBD1 as a possible D gene (6 bases). The germline V gene has CDR1 LNHDA and CDR2 SQIVND (reference sequence). Trimming stripped 1 base from V and 0 bases from J, with 10 bases between. This CDR3 spans 16 amino acids. The CDR3 reads CASSIALRGSYNEQFF. CDR3 sequence (DNA): TGTGCCAGTAGTATAGCCCTCAGGGGCTCCTACAATGAGCAGTTCTTC.

The chain links TRBV27 to TRBJ2-7; 7 nucleotides line up with TRBD2. V lost 5 bases to trimming and J lost 3 bases; unmatched junction nucleotides: 7. This CDR3 has 14 residues. CDR1 is MNHEY and CDR2 is SMNVEV in the germline V gene (reference sequence). CDR3 sequence (DNA): TGTGCCAGCAGTCCGGGGGGACTCCTCTACGAGCAGTACTTC. It yields the protein CASSPGGLLYEQYF.

V usage is TRBV2 and J usage is TRBJ2-7, with 10 bases that match TRBD2. The junction had 11 bases not matched to a gene; V was cut back by 6 bases and J by 6 bases. The V gene's germline CDR1 is SNHLY and CDR2 FYNNEI. CDR3 length: 15 amino acids. CDR3 DNA sequence: TGTGCCAGCAGCCGGGTAGCGGGAGGAGGGGGCGAGCAGTACTTC. This gives the protein CASSRVAGGGGEQYF.

The CDR3 loop reads CASSQDSEETQYF. The CDR3 DNA follows: TGCGCCAGCAGCCAAGACAGTGAAGAGACCCAGTACTTC. This chain links TRBV4-1 with TRBJ2-5; D not certain. V was shortened by 0 bases and J by 3 bases, with 5 bases between the two germline ends. This CDR3 has 13 amino acids. Germline CDR1 and CDR2: MGHRA and YSYEKL.

The chain has TRBV2 and TRBJ1-4, with D uncertain. The CDR3 runs to 13 residues. The ends were cut back, 6 bases at V and 8 bases at J, with 13 bases in the middle. Germline V gives CDR1 SNHLY, CDR2 FYNNEI. The CDR3 loop reads CASSLNKREKLFF. CDR3 coding DNA: TGTGCCAGCAGCCTAAATAAGAGGGAAAAACTGTTTTTT.

This clone was seen a few times. The CDR3, as DNA: TGTGCCAGTAGTATTTCGAGACAGGGGGATAGGCCCCAGCATTTT. It encodes CASSISRQGDRPQHF. The chain uses TRBV19 and TRBJ1-5, with TRBD1 matching over 9 bases. Germline-derived CDR1 and CDR2 are LNHDA and SQIVND (reference sequence). The V and J ends lost 3 bases and 9 bases, in that order; junction bases with no gene match: 9. The CDR3 is 15 amino acids.

The V call is TRBV5-8, the J call TRBJ1-1, with unresolved D. This CDR3 comprises 12 residues. V lost 6 bases, J lost 7 bases, and 13 bases lay in between. From germline, CDR1 is SGHTS and CDR2 YDEGEE. The CDR3 region is CASIHPGGEAFF. The CDR3 bases are TGTGCCAGCATCCACCCGGGAGGTGAAGCTTTCTTT.

This clone came up a few times. This chain uses TRBV15 with TRBJ2-2; D unclear. CDR1 is LNHNV, CDR2 YYDKDF, per germline (reference sequence). This CDR3 is built from 15 residues. Trimming cost V 1 base and J 3 bases, with 9 bases left between them. CDR3 nucleotides: TGTGCCACCAGCAGAGCTGACAAGTACACCGGGGAGCTGTTTTTT. Translated: CATSRADKYTGELFF.